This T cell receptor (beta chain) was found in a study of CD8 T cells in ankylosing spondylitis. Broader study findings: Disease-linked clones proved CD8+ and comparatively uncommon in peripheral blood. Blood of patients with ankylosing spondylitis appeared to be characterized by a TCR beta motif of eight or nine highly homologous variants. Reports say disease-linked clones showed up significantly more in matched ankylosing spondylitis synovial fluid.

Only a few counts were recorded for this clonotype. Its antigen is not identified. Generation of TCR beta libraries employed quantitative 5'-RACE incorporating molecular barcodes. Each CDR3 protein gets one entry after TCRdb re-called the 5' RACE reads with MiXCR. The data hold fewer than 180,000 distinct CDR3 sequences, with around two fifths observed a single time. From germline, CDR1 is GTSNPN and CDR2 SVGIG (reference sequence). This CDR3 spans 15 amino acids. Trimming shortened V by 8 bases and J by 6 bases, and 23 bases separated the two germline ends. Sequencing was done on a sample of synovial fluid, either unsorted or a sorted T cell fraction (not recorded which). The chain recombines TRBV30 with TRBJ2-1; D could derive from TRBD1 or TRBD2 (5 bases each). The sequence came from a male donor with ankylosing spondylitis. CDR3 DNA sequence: TGTGCCCTCTCCATCCGGGGCTACGACACCAATGAGCAGTTCTTC. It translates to CALSIRGYDTNEQFF.